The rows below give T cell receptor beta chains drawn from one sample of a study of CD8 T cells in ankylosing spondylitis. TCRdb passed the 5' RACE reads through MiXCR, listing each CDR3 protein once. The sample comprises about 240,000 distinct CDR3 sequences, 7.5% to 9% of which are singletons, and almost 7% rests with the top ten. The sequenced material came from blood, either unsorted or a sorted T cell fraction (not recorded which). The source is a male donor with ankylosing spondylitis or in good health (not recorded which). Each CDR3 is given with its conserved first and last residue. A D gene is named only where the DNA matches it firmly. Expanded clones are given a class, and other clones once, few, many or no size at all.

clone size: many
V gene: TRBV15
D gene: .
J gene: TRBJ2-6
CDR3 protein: CATSSGHPGANVLTF
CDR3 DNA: TGTGCCACCAGCAGTGGACATCCTGGGGCCAACGTCCTGACTTTC

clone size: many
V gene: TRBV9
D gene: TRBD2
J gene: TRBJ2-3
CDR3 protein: CASSPGVVVAGEPTDTQYF
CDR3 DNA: TGTGCCAGCAGCCCCGGGGTGGTCGTGGCGGGAGAGCCCACAGATACGCAGTATTTT

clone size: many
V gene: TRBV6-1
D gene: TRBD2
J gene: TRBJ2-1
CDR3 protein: CASSEAGLAGAGNEQFF
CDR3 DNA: TGTGCCAGCAGTGAAGCGGGGCTAGCGGGAGCAGGTAATGAGCAGTTCTTC

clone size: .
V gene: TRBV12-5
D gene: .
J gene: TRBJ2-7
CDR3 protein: CASGGDIYAYEQYF
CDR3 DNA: TGTGCTAGTGGTGGGGACATCTATGCCTACGAGCAGTACTTC

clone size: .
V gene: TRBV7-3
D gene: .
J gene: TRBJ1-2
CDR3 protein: CASSSGLGDGYTF
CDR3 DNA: TGTGCCAGCAGCTCAGGGTTGGGGGATGGCTACACCTTC

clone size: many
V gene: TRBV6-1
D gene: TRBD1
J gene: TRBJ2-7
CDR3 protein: CASSPSRTGISYEQYF
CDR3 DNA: TGTGCCAGCAGCCCTTCCAGGACAGGGATATCCTACGAGCAGTACTTC

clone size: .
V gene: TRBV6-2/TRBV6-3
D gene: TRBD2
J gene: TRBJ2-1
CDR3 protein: CASSYGAGVTENEQFF
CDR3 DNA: TGTGCCAGCAGTTACGGGGCGGGAGTAACGGAGAATGAGCAGTTCTTC

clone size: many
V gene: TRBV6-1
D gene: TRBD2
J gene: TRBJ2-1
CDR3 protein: CASSLGASGSGEQFF
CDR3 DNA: TGTGCCAGCTCGTTAGGGGCTAGCGGGAGTGGTGAGCAGTTCTTC

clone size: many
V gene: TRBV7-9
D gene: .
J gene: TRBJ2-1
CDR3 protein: CASSHPGSGLRNEQFF
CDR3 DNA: TGTGCCAGCAGCCATCCCGGGTCAGGGTTGAGGAATGAGCAGTTCTTC

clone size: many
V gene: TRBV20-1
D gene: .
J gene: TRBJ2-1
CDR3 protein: CSALGVRNNEQFF
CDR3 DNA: TGCAGTGCTCTGGGGGTCCGAAACAATGAGCAGTTCTTC

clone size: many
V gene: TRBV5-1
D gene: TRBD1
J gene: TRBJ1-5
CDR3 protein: CASSLAAGGSQPQHF
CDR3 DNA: TGCGCCAGCAGCTTGGCCGCAGGGGGTAGCCAGCCCCAGCATTTT

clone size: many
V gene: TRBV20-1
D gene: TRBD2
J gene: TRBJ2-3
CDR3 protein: CSAPLAGGPDTQYF
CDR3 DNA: TGCAGTGCGCCCCTTGCGGGGGGGCCAGATACGCAGTATTTT

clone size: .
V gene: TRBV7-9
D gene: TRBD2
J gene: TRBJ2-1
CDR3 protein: CASRRTSALYNEQFF
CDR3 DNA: TGTGCCAGCAGGCGGACTAGCGCCCTCTACAATGAGCAGTTCTTC

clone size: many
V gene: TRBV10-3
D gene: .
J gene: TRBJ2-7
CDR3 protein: CAIRRDLATYEQYF
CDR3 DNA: TGTGCCATCAGGCGGGATCTAGCGACCTACGAGCAGTACTTC

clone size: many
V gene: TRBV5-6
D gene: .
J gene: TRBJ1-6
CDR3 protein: CASSLTGINSPLHF
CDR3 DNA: TGTGCCAGCAGCTTAACAGGGATTAATTCACCCCTCCACTTT

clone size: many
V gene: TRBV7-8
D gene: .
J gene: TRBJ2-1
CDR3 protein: CASSDRDTGHNEQFF
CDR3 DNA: TGTGCCAGCAGCGATCGGGACACCGGGCACAATGAGCAGTTCTTC